These 12 T cell receptor beta chains originate from one sample sequenced in a study of cytomegalovirus exposure and HLA in healthy donors. Primers included in the PCR were 60 Vbeta and 13 Jbeta primers. Here immunoSEQ multiplex PCR was the method, and the copy in TCRdb shows in-frame clones only, minus some. The table records some 140,000 clones, approximately 74% of them present only once. The sequencing sample was made of PBMCs. The receptors come from a man younger than 35 in good health and CMV-seropositive.

This rearrangement joins TRBV18 to TRBJ2-7, with 14 positions matching TRBD2. The germline V gene encodes CDR1 KGHSH and CDR2 LQKENI. There are 16 residues in the CDR3. V lost 4 bases to trimming and J lost 4 bases; unmatched junction nucleotides: 6. The CDR3 loop is CASSRGLAGEGYEQYF. In DNA form, the CDR3 reads TGTGCCAGCTCACGGGGACTAGCGGGAGAGGGGTACGAGCAGTACTTC. The full variable domain, in which reference TRBV18 and TRBJ2-7 provide the parts outside the CDR3, is NAGVMQNPRHLVRRRGQEARLRCSPMKGHSHVYWYRQLPEEGLKFMVYLQKENIIDESGMPKERFSAEFPKEGPSILRIQQVVRGDSAAYFCASSRGLAGEGYEQYFGPGTRLTVT.

The sample holds one count of this clone. V gene TRBV7-9 combines with J gene TRBJ2-1; a possible D gene is TRBD1 (6 bases). The CDR3 has 14 amino acids. Trimming cost V 4 bases and J 8 bases, with 15 bases left between them. Germline CDR1 and CDR2: SEHNR and FQNEAQ (reference sequence). The CDR3: CASSSLQGLHEQFF. The DNA for the CDR3 is TGTGCCAGCAGCTCCTTACAGGGTTTGCATGAGCAGTTCTTC. Combining the CDR3 with reference TRBV7-9 and TRBJ2-1 gives the whole variable domain DTGVSQNPRHKITKRGQNVTFRCDPISEHNRLYWYRQTLGQGPEFLTYFQNEAQLEKSRLLSDRFSAERPKGSFSTLEIQRTEQGDSAMYLCASSSLQGLHEQFFGPGTRLTVL.

The chain couples TRBV7-9 to TRBJ2-1; tentatively, D is TRBD2 (6 bases). The V gene's germline CDR1 is SEHNR and CDR2 FQNEAQ (reference sequence). V lost 4 bases to trimming and J lost 4 bases, with 14 bases between them. The length of the CDR3 is 15 residues. CDR3 DNA sequence: TGTGCCAGCAGCTACACGGGACTGCTGTACAATGAGCAGTTCTTC. Translation gives CASSYTGLLYNEQFF. Together with reference TRBV7-9 and TRBJ2-1, the CDR3 gives the full variable domain: DTGVSQNPRHKITKRGQNVTFRCDPISEHNRLYWYRQTLGQGPEFLTYFQNEAQLEKSRLLSDRFSAERPKGSFSTLEIQRTEQGDSAMYLCASSYTGLLYNEQFFGPGTRLTVL.

V gene TRBV6-5 combines with J gene TRBJ1-4; D call uncertain. This CDR3 spans 15 amino acids. Germline CDR1 is MNHEY and CDR2 is SVGAGI. Between the trimmed V and J ends, which lost 7 bases and 4 bases, there was a span of 16 bases. The CDR3 here is CASTLRPGYNEKLFF. The CDR3, as DNA: TGTGCCAGCACCCTCAGGCCTGGGTATAATGAAAAACTGTTTTTT.

The chain joins TRBV6-6 to TRBJ1-5, with D unresolved. The CDR3 runs to 13 residues. CDR1 is MNHNY, CDR2 SVGAGI, per germline (reference sequence). Trimming left V 2 bases short and J 5 bases short, with 7 bases between. Here the CDR3 reads CASSYPADQPQHF. The CDR3 region has the DNA TGTGCCAGCAGTTACCCTGCGGATCAGCCCCAGCATTTT.

The chain carries TRBV9 and TRBJ2-1; D ambiguous. Germline CDR1 SGDLS, CDR2 YYNGEE. The CDR3 has 19 residues. The V gene lost 4 bases and the J gene lost 3 bases, with 26 bases spanning the gap. The CDR3 bases are TGTGCCAGCAGCTCTCCCATCGTCGACGTGGCGGAACACTACAATGAGCAGTTCTTC. Translation: CASSSPIVDVAEHYNEQFF.

The chain carries TRBV13 and TRBJ2-1, with 8 bases identical to TRBD2. V shed 1 base and J 5 bases; nucleotides not matched to a gene: 10. The germline V gene encodes CDR1 PRHDT and CDR2 FYEKMQ (reference sequence). The CDR3 runs 17 residues. CDR3 sequence reads: CASSLVPGGRLNNEQFF. CDR3 DNA: TGTGCCAGCAGCTTAGTTCCCGGCGGGAGGCTTAACAATGAGCAGTTCTTC.

The chain combines TRBV9 with TRBJ2-1, with D possibly being TRBD2 (6 bases). The germline gives CDR1 SGDLS, CDR2 YYNGEE. Trimming took 0 bases from V and 0 from J, leaving 10 bases between them. CDR3 length equals 16 residues. The DNA for the CDR3 is TGTGCCAGCAGCGTAGGGGCGGGACCCTCCTACAATGAGCAGTTCTTC. It is translated as CASSVGAGPSYNEQFF. Full variable domain (outside the CDR3, taken from reference TRBV9 and TRBJ2-1): DSGVTQTPKHLITATGQRVTLRCSPRSGDLSVYWYQQSLDQGLQFLIQYYNGEERAKGNILERFSAQQFPDLHSELNLSSLELGDSALYFCASSVGAGPSYNEQFFGPGTRLTVL.

The V gene is TRBV15, the J gene TRBJ2-1; TRBD2 agrees at 9 bases. CDR3 length: 16 residues. Germline loops: CDR1 LNHNV, CDR2 YYDKDF (reference sequence). V dropped 0 bases and J dropped 7; count of bases not matched to a gene: 7. This chain's CDR3 is CATSRDVGLALNEQFF. CDR3 in DNA: TGTGCCACCAGCAGAGATGTAGGACTAGCGTTGAATGAGCAGTTCTTC.

V and J are TRBV10-2 and TRBJ1-1; TRBD1 is a possible D gene (5 bases). V lost 6 bases and J lost 1, with 15 bases in between. The CDR3 contains 15 residues. In germline, CDR1 is WSHSY, CDR2 SAAADI. The CDR3 bases are TGCGCCAGCAGGGATCCTACAGGTCCGAACACTGAAGCTTTCTTT. This sequence encodes CASRDPTGPNTEAFF.

This clone was detected once. A read error may produce the germline difference seen at one junction end. J is TRBJ2-1 and V is TRBV7-7; 10 positions agree with TRBD2. Looked up from germline, CDR1 is SSHAT and CDR2 is FNYEAQ (reference sequence). CDR3 length: 16 amino acids. Written as DNA, the CDR3 is TGTGCTAGCAGCGGGGGGGGCAGGAGCTCCTACAATGAGCAGTTCTTC. Residues: CASSGGGRSSYNEQFF.

This rearrangement joins TRBV5-6 to TRBJ2-7; a weak D match, TRBD1 (5 bases). CDR1 and CDR2 (germline): SGHDT, YYEEEE. The ends were cut back, 0 bases at V and 2 bases at J, with 9 bases in the middle. This CDR3 contains 14 residues. CDR3 nucleotide sequence: TGTGCCAGCAGCTTGGGACAGCTAACCTACGAGCAGTACTTC. It codes for CASSLGQLTYEQYF.